This TCR beta chain is from a study of cytomegalovirus exposure and HLA in healthy donors. General study points: Later analysis suggested most CMV-associated TCR beta chains were HLA-restricted. A reported reduction in N-insertions relative to the roughly 710-donor mean was seen in an Asian-associated ancestry cluster in a later analysis. A later analysis linked a missense variant in DCLRE1C to the trimming of TCR beta V and J genes.

J gave up 7 bases and V 2 bases, and 9 bases lay outside the gene matches. Looked up from germline, CDR1 is SGHKS and CDR2 is YYEKEE (reference sequence). The CDR3 is 16 residues long. Of note for this clone: The antigen is undetermined.

Use of 60 Vbeta and 13 Jbeta primers characterized the PCR. The protocol was immunoSEQ multiplex PCR, while the TCRdb copy is restricted to in-frame clones and leaves out a portion. The table has 150,000 to 200,000 clones, roughly two thirds seen once; the top ten hold 4.5%. The J gene is TRBJ1-6, the V gene TRBV5-5; the match to TRBD1 covers 7 bases. This TCR was recovered from a woman aged 18-30 years in good health and CMV-seropositive. Source material: PBMCs. CDR3 in DNA: TGTGCCAGCAGCTTAGGAGGGGGCGTGAAAAATTCACCCCTCCACTTT. This codes for CASSLGGGVKNSPLHF.